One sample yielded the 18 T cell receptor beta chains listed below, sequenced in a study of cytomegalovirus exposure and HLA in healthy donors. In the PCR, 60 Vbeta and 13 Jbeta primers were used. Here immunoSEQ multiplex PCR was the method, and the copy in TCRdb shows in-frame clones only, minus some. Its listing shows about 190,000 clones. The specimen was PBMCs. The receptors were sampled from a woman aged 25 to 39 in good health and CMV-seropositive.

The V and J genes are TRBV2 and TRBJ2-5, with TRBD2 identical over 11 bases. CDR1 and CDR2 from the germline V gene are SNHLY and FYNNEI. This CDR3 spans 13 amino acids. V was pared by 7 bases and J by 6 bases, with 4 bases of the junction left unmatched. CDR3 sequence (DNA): TGTGCCAGCATAGCGGGGGGGCGGCAGACCCAGTACTTC. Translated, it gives CASIAGGRQTQYF.

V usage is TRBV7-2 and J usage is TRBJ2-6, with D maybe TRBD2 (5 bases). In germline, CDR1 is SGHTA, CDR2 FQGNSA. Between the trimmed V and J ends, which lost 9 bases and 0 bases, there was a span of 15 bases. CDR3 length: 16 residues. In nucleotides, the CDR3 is TGTGCCAGATCAGCCTTTCGGGGCTCTGGGGCCAACGTCCTGACTTTC. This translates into CARSAFRGSGANVLTF.

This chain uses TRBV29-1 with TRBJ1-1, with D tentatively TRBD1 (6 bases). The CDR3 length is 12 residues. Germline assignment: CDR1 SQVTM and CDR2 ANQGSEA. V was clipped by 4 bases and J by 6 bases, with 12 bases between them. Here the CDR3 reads CSVGRGGSEAFF. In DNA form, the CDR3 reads TGCAGCGTTGGCCGGGGGGGCTCTGAAGCTTTCTTT.

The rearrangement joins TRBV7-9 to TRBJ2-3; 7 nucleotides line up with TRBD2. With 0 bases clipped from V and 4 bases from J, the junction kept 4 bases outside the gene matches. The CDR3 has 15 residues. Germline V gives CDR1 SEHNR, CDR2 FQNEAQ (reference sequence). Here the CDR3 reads CASSLAVAGADTQYF. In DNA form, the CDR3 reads TGTGCCAGCAGCTTAGCAGTGGCGGGGGCAGATACGCAGTATTTT.

In nucleotides, the CDR3 is TGTGCCAGCAGTTACTCGGAGTCGCTGGGGGGAGATACGCAGTATTTT. This codes for CASSYSESLGGDTQYF. The V gene is TRBV6-5, the J gene TRBJ2-3, with a possible D match to TRBD2 (6 bases). V was pared by 0 bases and J by 5 bases, with 15 bases between. Germline V gene sequence: CDR1 MNHEY, CDR2 SVGAGI. This CDR3 comprises 16 residues.

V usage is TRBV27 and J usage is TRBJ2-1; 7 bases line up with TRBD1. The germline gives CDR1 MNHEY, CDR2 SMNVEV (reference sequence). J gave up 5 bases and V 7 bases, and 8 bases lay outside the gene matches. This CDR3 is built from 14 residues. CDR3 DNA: TGTGCCAGCAATAAGGGGGACAGAAACAATGAGCAGTTCTTC. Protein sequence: CASNKGDRNNEQFF.

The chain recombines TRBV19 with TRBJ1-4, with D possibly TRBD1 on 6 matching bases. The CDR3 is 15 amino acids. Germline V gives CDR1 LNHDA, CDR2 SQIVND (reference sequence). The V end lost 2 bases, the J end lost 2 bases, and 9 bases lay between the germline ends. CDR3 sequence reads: CASSISGVTNEKLFF. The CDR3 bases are TGTGCCAGTAGTATATCAGGGGTCACTAATGAAAAACTGTTTTTT.

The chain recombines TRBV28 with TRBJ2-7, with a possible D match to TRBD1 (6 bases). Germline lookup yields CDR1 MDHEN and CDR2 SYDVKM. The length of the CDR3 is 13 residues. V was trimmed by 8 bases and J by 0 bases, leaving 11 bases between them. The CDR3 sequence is CASLVQGSYEQYF. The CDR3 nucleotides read TGTGCCAGCCTGGTACAGGGCTCCTACGAGCAGTACTTC.

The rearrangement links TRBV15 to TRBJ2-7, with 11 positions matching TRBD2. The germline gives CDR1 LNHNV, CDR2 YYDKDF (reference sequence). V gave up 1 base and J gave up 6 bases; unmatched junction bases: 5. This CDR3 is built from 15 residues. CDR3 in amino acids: CATSRGKGTSGEQYF. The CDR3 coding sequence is TGTGCCACCAGCAGAGGAAAGGGGACTAGCGGCGAGCAGTACTTC.

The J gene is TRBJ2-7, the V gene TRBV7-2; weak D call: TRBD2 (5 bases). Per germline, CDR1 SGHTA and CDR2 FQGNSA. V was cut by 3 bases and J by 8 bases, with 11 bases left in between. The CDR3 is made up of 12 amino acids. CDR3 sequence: CASSFAGLKQYF. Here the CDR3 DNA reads TGTGCCAGCAGCTTTGCGGGCCTAAAGCAGTACTTC.

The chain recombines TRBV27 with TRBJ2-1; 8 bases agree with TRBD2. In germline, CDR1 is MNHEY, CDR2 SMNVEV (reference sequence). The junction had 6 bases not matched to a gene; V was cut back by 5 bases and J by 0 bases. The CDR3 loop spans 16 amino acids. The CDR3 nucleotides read TGTGCCAGCAGTCCCGGGGGGGAGAGCTCCTACAATGAGCAGTTCTTC. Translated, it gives CASSPGGESSYNEQFF.

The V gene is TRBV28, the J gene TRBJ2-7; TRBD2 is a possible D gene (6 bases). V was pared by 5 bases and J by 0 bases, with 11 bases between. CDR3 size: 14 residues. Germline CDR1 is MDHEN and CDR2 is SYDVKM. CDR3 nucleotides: TGTGCCAGCAGTACCCGGGACTTCTCCTACGAGCAGTACTTC. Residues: CASSTRDFSYEQYF.

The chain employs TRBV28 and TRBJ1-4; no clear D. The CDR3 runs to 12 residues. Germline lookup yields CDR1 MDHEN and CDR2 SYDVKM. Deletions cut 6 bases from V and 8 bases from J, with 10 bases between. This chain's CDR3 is CASSRQQEKLFF. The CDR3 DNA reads TGTGCCAGCAGCCGCCAACAGGAAAAACTGTTTTTT.

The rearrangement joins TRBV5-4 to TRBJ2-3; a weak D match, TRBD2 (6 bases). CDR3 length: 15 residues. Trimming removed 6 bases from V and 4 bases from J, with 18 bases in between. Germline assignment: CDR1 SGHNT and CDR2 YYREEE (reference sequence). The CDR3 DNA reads TGTGCCAGCAACGCCGGGACTCCGGGCGCAGATACGCAGTATTTT. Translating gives CASNAGTPGADTQYF. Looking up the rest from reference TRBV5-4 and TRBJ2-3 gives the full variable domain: ETGVTQSPTHLIKTRGQQVTLRCSSQSGHNTVSWYQQALGQGPQFIFQYYREEENGRGNFPPRFSGLQFPNYSSELNVNALELDDSALYLCASNAGTPGADTQYFGPGTRLTVL.

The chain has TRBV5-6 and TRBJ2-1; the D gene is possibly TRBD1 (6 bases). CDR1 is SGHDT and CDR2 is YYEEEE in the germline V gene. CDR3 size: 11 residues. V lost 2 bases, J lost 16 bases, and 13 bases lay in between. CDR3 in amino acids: CASSFRDTRFF. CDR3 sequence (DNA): TGTGCCAGCAGCTTCCGGGACACCCGATTCTTC.

The CDR3 sequence is CASSPLRNQPQHF. CDR3 bases: TGTGCCAGCTCACCTCTGCGGAATCAGCCCCAGCATTTT. This chain links TRBV18 with TRBJ1-5; no clear D. V shed 3 bases and J shed 4 bases, with 7 bases lying between them. This CDR3 is built from 13 residues. Looked up from germline, CDR1 is KGHSH and CDR2 is LQKENI.

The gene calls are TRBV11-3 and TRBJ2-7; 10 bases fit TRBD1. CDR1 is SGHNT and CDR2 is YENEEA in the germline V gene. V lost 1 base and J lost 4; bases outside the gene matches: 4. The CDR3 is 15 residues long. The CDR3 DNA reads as TGTGCCAGCAGCTTAGGAGGGACAGGGGCTTACGAGCAGTACTTC. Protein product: CASSLGGTGAYEQYF. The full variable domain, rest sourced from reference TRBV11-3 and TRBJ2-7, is EAGVVQSPRYKIIEKKQPVAFWCNPISGHNTLYWYLQNLGQGPELLIRYENEEAVDDSQLPKDRFSAERLKGVDSTLKIQPAELGDSAVYLCASSLGGTGAYEQYFGPGTRLTVT.

The CDR3 reads CASRGQGWYTEAFF. The CDR3 nucleotides are TGTGCCAGCAGAGGACAGGGTTGGTACACTGAAGCTTTCTTT. The gene calls are TRBV2 and TRBJ1-1, with 8 nucleotides matching TRBD1. Germline V gene data show CDR1 as SNHLY and CDR2 as FYNNEI. V was pared by 6 bases and J by 3 bases, with 6 bases of the junction left unmatched. CDR3 length equals 14 residues.